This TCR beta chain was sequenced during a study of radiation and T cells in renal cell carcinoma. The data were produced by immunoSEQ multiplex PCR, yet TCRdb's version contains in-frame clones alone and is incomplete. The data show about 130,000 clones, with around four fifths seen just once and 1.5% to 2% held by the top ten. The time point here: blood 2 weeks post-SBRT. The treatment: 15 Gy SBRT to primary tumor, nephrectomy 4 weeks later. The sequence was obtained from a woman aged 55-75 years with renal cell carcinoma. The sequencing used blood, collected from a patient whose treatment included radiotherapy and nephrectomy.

Written as DNA, the CDR3 is TGTGCCAGCAGCTTAGGCGTCTTTAATGAGCAGTTCTTC. Its protein product is CASSLGVFNEQFF. The chain couples TRBV7-3 to TRBJ2-1; D is undetermined. Trimming took off 2 bases at V and 7 bases at J, with 9 bases between the two ends. Germline V gene sequence: CDR1 SGHTA, CDR2 FQGTGA. This CDR3 has 13 residues.